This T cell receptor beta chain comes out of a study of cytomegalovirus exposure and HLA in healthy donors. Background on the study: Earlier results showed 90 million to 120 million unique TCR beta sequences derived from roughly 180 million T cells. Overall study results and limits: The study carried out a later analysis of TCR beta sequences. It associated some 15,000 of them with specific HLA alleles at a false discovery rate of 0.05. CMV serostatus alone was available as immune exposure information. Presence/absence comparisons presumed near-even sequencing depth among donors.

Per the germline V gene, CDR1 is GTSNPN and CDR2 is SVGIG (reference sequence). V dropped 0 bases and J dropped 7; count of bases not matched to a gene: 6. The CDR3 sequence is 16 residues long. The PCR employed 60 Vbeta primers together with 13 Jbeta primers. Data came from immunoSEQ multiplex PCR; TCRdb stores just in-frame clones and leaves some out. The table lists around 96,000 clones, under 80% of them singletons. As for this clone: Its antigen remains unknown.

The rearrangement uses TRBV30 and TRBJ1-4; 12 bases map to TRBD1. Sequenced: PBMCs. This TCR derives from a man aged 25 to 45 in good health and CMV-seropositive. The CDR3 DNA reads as TGTGCCTGGAGTGTACTGGGACAGGGGGCATTTGAAAAACTGTTTTTT. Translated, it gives CAWSVLGQGAFEKLFF.